This entry lists 6 T cell receptor beta chains sequenced from one sample in a study of blood T cell repertoires in COVID-19 (dated by TCRdb to 2018 to 2021). Libraries came from the immunoSEQ multiplex PCR assay. TCRdb's version of the immuneACCESS table is confined to in-frame rearrangements and falls short of the full clone set. An unresolved V gene accounts for under half of the shortfall where checked; the remainder is of unknown origin. A total of hundreds of thousands of clones appear in this sample, about 90% of them only once. The top ten hold under 4% of the sample. Sequencing was done on a sample of peripheral blood. The receptors derive from a man between 18 and 35 years old with active or convalescent COVID-19.

The chain joins TRBV10-3 to TRBJ2-5; TRBD2 is a possible D gene (5 bases). V lost 3 bases to trimming and J lost 5 bases, with 13 bases between them. The CDR3 extends over 14 amino acids. Germline V gene sequence: CDR1 ENHRY, CDR2 SYGVKD. CDR3 DNA sequence: TGTGCCATCAGTGAAGGTCTAGCACGCGAGACCCAGTACTTC. Protein: CAISEGLARETQYF.

The J gene is TRBJ2-7, the V gene TRBV6-2 or TRBV6-3; D perhaps matches TRBD1 (5 bases). Trimming took off 0 bases at V and 2 bases at J, with 8 bases between the two ends. The CDR3 extends over 14 amino acids. Germline CDR1 reads MNHEY; CDR2 reads SVGEGT. The DNA of the CDR3 is TGTGCCAGCAGTTACTCGGACATTGCCTACGAGCAGTACTTC. It translates to CASSYSDIAYEQYF.

The rearrangement links TRBV25-1 to TRBJ2-7, with 8 bases lining up with TRBD1. The J segment lost 4 bases and the V segment lost 3 bases, leaving 11 bases of the junction unmatched. There are 16 residues in the CDR3. Germline V gene data show CDR1 as MGHDK and CDR2 as SYGVNS. The CDR3 coding sequence is TGTGCCAGCAGTGACCCTCAGCTCACAGGGGGATACGAGCAGTACTTC. As protein: CASSDPQLTGGYEQYF.

As to this clone: Distinct nucleotide sequences in the sample also encode this CDR3. J is TRBJ1-1 and V is TRBV6-2 or TRBV6-3; 8 positions match TRBD1. Germline assignment: CDR1 MNHEY and CDR2 SVGEGT. The CDR3 consists of 13 residues. V was clipped by 6 bases and J by 3 bases; unmatched bases: 3. CDR3 loop: CASSRQGHTEAFF. The CDR3 region has the DNA TGTGCCAGCAGCCGACAGGGGCACACTGAAGCTTTCTTT.

The J gene is TRBJ2-5, the V gene TRBV29-1, with D possibly being TRBD1 (6 bases). V lost 2 bases and J 4 bases, leaving 11 bases between the germline ends. Per germline, CDR1 SQVTM and CDR2 ANQGSEA. The CDR3 contains 13 residues. The CDR3: CSVESQGLETQYF. The CDR3 nucleotides read TGCAGCGTTGAATCACAGGGTCTAGAGACCCAGTACTTC.

In its sample, this clone was seen once. This sequence joins TRBV9 and TRBJ2-3, with D perhaps matching TRBD2 (5 bases). This CDR3 contains 16 residues. V lost 0 bases and J 0 bases, leaving 11 bases between the germline ends. CDR1 is SGDLS and CDR2 is YYNGEE in the germline V gene. This CDR3 reads CASSVVLAASTDTQYF. The CDR3 DNA follows: TGTGCCAGCAGCGTAGTCCTAGCAGCTAGCACAGATACGCAGTATTTT. The full variable domain, rest sourced from reference TRBV9 and TRBJ2-3, is DSGVTQTPKHLITATGQRVTLRCSPRSGDLSVYWYQQSLDQGLQFLIQYYNGEERAKGNILERFSAQQFPDLHSELNLSSLELGDSALYFCASSVVLAASTDTQYFGPGTRLTVL.